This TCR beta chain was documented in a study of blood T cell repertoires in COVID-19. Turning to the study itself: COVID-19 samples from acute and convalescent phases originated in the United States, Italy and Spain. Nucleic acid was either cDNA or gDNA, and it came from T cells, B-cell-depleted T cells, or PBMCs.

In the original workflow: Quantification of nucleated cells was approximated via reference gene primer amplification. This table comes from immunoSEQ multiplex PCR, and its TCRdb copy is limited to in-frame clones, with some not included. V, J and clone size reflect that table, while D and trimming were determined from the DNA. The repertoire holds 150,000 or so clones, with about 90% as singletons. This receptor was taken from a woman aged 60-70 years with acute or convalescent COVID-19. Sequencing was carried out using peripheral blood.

Here the CDR3 reads CASSPRVPLNSPLHF. The CDR3 DNA is TGTGCCAGCAGCCCCAGGGTCCCCCTAAATTCACCCCTCCACTTT. The V and J genes are TRBV7-8 and TRBJ1-6; possibly TRBD1 for D (5 bases). The CDR3 has 15 residues. Trimming removed 5 bases at V and 7 bases at J, with 15 bases between. CDR1 and CDR2 from the germline V gene are SGHVS and FQNEAQ.